Listed here are 18 T cell receptor beta chains from one sample, sequenced in a study of T cells in Graves' hyperthyroidism and ophthalmopathy. RNA transcripts yielded amplified TCR beta CDR3 regions. Initially, a first-round RT-PCR of the TCR CDR3 employed the HTBI primer set. TCRdb independently ran MiXCR on the multiplex PCR reads; one entry per CDR3 protein. This table has roughly 93,000 distinct CDR3 sequences, about 51% appearing once. The specimen sequenced was blood. All receptors derive from a woman aged 40 to 50 with Graves' hyperthyroidism.

The chain has TRBV2 and TRBJ2-2; 9 bases line up with TRBD1. The CDR3 length is 16 residues. CDR1 and CDR2 (germline): SNHLY, FYNNEI. Unmatched junction bases numbered 6, after V lost 3 bases and J lost 4 bases. CDR3 protein: CASSETGTGITGELFF. The CDR3 bases are TGTGCCAGCAGTGAGACAGGGACAGGGATCACCGGGGAGCTGTTTTTT.

The gene calls are TRBV29-1 and TRBJ2-2; D unresolved. Germline V gene lookup returns CDR1 SQVTM and CDR2 ANQGSEA. The CDR3 extends over 10 amino acids. V was shortened by 7 bases and J by 6 bases, with 6 bases between the two germline ends. The CDR3 bases are TGCAGCGCCAGACCCGGGGAGCTGTTTTTT. It translates to CSARPGELFF.

The rearrangement links TRBV7-8 to TRBJ1-1; 9 positions match TRBD1. Germline assignment: CDR1 SGHVS and CDR2 FQNEAQ. The CDR3 consists of 14 residues. The ends lost 6 bases at V and 1 base at J; junction bases unmatched: 3. CDR3 DNA sequence: TGTGCCAGCAGTTCGGACAGGGGGAACACTGAAGCTTTCTTT. Its translation: CASSSDRGNTEAFF.

The rearrangement uses TRBV29-1 and TRBJ1-4; D might be TRBD1 (5 bases). V was shortened by 4 bases and J by 2 bases, with 11 bases between the two germline ends. The CDR3 sequence is 14 residues long. The germline CDR1 and CDR2 sequences are SQVTM and ANQGSEA. The DNA for the CDR3 is TGCAGCGTTGGGGGGGGAAGCACTAATGAAAAACTGTTTTTT. It specifies CSVGGGSTNEKLFF.

The chain is built from TRBV10-3 and TRBJ1-2; 8 bases fit TRBD1. This CDR3 is 16 amino acids long. CDR1 is ENHRY and CDR2 is SYGVKD in the germline V gene. Losses at the gene ends were 7 bases for V and 0 bases for J; bases not matched to a gene: 10. The CDR3 DNA sequence: TGTGCCATCATGGCGGCAGGGACAGGTGCTAACTATGGCTACACCTTC. Encoded protein: CAIMAAGTGANYGYTF.

The chain has TRBV20-1 and TRBJ2-5, with TRBD2 matching 11 bases. V shed 5 bases and J 5 bases; nucleotides not matched to a gene: 13. Germline V lookup: CDR1 DFQATT, CDR2 SNEGSKA (reference sequence). The CDR3 is 16 amino acids. The CDR3 nucleotides read TGCAGTGCTCCCGGGACTAGCGGCGCCACAGGGGAGACCCAGTACTTC. It specifies CSAPGTSGATGETQYF.

This clonotype showed up just a few times. The chain carries TRBV11-2 and TRBJ2-3; a weak D match, TRBD2 (6 bases). The CDR3 sequence is 14 residues long. Trimming removed 6 bases at V and 1 base at J, with 11 bases between. The germline V gene has CDR1 SGHAT and CDR2 FQNNGV. The CDR3 region has the DNA TGTGCCAGCAGTAGAACGGGAGGCACAGATACGCAGTATTTT. Its protein is CASSRTGGTDTQYF.

This clonotype has ten or more counts. The J gene is TRBJ2-3, the V gene TRBV29-1; a possible D gene is TRBD1 (5 bases). The CDR3 runs to 10 residues. Germline V CDR1 and CDR2: SQVTM, ANQGSEA. The CDR3 here is CTTGLDTQYF. The CDR3 nucleotides read TGCACAACAGGCTTAGATACGCAGTATTTT.

In its sample, this clonotype was seen many times. The chain combines TRBV9 with TRBJ2-7; 9 nucleotides agree with TRBD2. The trim removed 4 bases at V and 2 bases at J, leaving 16 bases unmatched. This CDR3 is 18 amino acids long. Germline V gene sequence: CDR1 SGDLS, CDR2 YYNGEE. This chain's CDR3 is CASSTSWSVAGAPYEQYF. In DNA, the CDR3 is TGTGCCAGCAGCACCAGTTGGAGCGTAGCGGGAGCCCCCTACGAGCAGTACTTC.

This clonotype was seen many times. The rearrangement joins TRBV2 to TRBJ2-2; D might be TRBD2 (6 bases). The ends were cut back, 5 bases at V and 6 bases at J, with 19 bases in the middle. CDR1 is SNHLY and CDR2 is FYNNEI in the germline V gene. The CDR3 sequence is 16 residues long. The CDR3 region is CASSSSSALWAGELFF. In DNA form, the CDR3 reads TGTGCCAGCAGTTCCTCTAGCGCTCTATGGGCCGGGGAGCTGTTTTTT.

This clonotype has a count of ten or more. This chain joins TRBV7-3 and TRBJ2-3, with TRBD2 identical over 11 bases. Trimming removed 3 bases from V and 5 bases from J; junction bases left unmatched: 1. The germline gives CDR1 SGHTA, CDR2 FQGTGA. The CDR3 covers 14 residues. CDR3 protein: CASSLTSGIDTQYF. DNA of the CDR3: TGTGCCAGCAGCTTGACTAGCGGGATAGATACGCAGTATTTT. Drawing the rest from reference TRBV7-3 and TRBJ2-3, the complete variable domain is GAGVSQTPSNKVTEKGKYVELRCDPISGHTALYWYRQSLGQGPEFLIYFQGTGAADDSGLPNDRFFAVRPEGSVSTLKIQRTERGDSAVYLCASSLTSGIDTQYFGPGTRLTVL.

The J gene is TRBJ1-2, the V gene TRBV11-2; 7 nucleotides match TRBD1. In germline, CDR1 is SGHAT, CDR2 FQNNGV. V gave up 5 bases and J gave up 8 bases; unmatched junction bases: 11. The CDR3 runs to 14 residues. Written as DNA, the CDR3 is TGTGCCAGCAGCCAGTTGACAGGGACCAGAGGCTACACCTTC. This sequence encodes CASSQLTGTRGYTF. The full variable domain, completed using reference TRBV11-2 and TRBJ1-2, is EAGVAQSPRYKIIEKRQSVAFWCNPISGHATLYWYQQILGQGPKLLIQFQNNGVVDDSQLPKDRFSAERLKGVDSTLKIQPAKLEDSAVYLCASSQLTGTRGYTFGSGTRLTVV.

Note on this clonotype: Relative to the germline gene, one junction end is altered; a read error may explain this. The chain employs TRBV5-1 and TRBJ2-5; the D gene could be TRBD1 or TRBD2 (5 bases each). This CDR3 has 17 residues. From germline, CDR1 is SGHRS and CDR2 YFSETQ. The DNA for the CDR3 is TGTGCCAGCAGCTACCAGGGTGTGGGGACGGCTGAAGAGACCCAGTACTTC. Translating it yields CASSYQGVGTAEETQYF.

This chain joins TRBV15 and TRBJ1-5, with 7 nucleotides matching TRBD1. The CDR3 contains 16 residues. V dropped 3 bases and J dropped 5; count of bases not matched to a gene: 10. CDR1 LNHNV and CDR2 YYDKDF come from the germline V gene (reference sequence). CDR3 bases: TGTGCCACCAGCAGCCAATCAGGGACAGAAGATCAGCCCCAGCATTTT. Translated: CATSSQSGTEDQPQHF.

The chain combines TRBV20-1 with TRBJ1-2; the D gene is possibly TRBD1 (5 bases). CDR1 is DFQATT, CDR2 SNEGSKA, per germline (reference sequence). The CDR3 is 12 residues long. Trimming cost V 3 bases and J 8 bases, with 13 bases left between them. The CDR3 is CSASLLGVGYTF. CDR3 coding DNA: TGCAGTGCTAGCCTACTGGGGGTAGGCTACACCTTC.

This clonotype has at least ten counts. The chain employs TRBV6-5 and TRBJ1-6; TRBD1 might be the D (5 bases). V was shortened by 4 bases and J by 5 bases, with 15 bases between the two germline ends. The germline gives CDR1 MNHEY, CDR2 SVGAGI. The CDR3 runs to 16 residues. The CDR3 loop is CASSWVQGGDNSPLHF. The CDR3 DNA reads TGTGCCAGCAGTTGGGTGCAGGGAGGGGATAATTCACCCCTCCACTTT.

This clonotype was found many times. J is TRBJ2-7 and V is TRBV5-6; a weak D match, TRBD1 (6 bases). CDR1 SGHDT and CDR2 YYEEEE come from the germline V gene. Between the trimmed V and J ends, which lost 1 base and 3 bases, there was a span of 14 bases. The CDR3 consists of 15 residues. The CDR3 coding sequence is TGTGCCAGCAGCTTGATCAGGGGCGTTAGCTACGAGCAGTACTTC. It encodes CASSLIRGVSYEQYF.

This clonotype was recorded at least ten times. The chain couples TRBV6-5 to TRBJ1-2; 7 nucleotides agree with TRBD1. This CDR3 is built from 15 residues. Germline trimming cut 5 bases from V and 8 bases from J; bases unmatched to any gene: 14. CDR1 and CDR2 (germline): MNHEY, SVGAGI. The CDR3 region is CASSKGALPDIGYTF. The DNA of the CDR3 is TGTGCCAGCAGTAAGGGGGCCCTCCCGGATATCGGCTACACCTTC.